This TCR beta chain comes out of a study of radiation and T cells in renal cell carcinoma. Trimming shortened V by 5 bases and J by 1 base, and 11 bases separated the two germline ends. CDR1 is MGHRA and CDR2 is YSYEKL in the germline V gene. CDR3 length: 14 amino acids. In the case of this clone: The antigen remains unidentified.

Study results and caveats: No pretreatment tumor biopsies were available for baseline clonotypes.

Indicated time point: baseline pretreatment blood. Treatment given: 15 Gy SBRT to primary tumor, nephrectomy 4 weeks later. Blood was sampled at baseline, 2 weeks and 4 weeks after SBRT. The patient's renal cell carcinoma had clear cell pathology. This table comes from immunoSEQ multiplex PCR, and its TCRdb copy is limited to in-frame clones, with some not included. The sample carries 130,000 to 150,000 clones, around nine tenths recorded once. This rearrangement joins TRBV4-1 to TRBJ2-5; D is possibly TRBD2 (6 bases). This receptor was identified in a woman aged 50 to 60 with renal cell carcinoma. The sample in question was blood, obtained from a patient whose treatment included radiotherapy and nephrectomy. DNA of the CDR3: TGCGCCAGCAGCTGGGGGGTAGGCCAAGAGACCCAGTACTTC. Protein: CASSWGVGQETQYF.